Here is one TCR beta chain with its context. This clone has just a few counts. Its antigen remains undetermined. No base-level quality is on record; no much larger clone is a single base apart. The collaborating institutions used their own protocols to collect whole blood in K2EDTA tubes. For TCRbeta analysis, collaborator samples were shipped as frozen whole blood, as isolated PBMCs, or as DNA extracted from either sample type. This entry is derived from a study of blood T cell repertoires in COVID-19 (dated by TCRdb to 2018 to 2020). With regard to the full study: The collaborator samples originated in the United States, Italy and Spain and spanned the acute and convalescent phases of COVID-19. HLA class I and class II types, where available, came from metadata supplied by the sample provider rather than from assay-based typing. A freely available public database, intended as a resource for researchers studying the immune response to SARS-CoV-2, is where the repertoires were released. Nearly every sample came with metadata listing a de-identified subject ID, COVID-19 status, age in years and sex. Deeply sampled blood TCRbeta repertoires from subjects exposed to, actively infected with, or recovered from COVID-19 were included in the dataset. The samples were drawn from the first 160 participants of the ongoing ImmuneRACE study and from 950 to 1,500 subjects provided by 6 global collaborators. The prospective study material was composed of cDNA or gDNA derived from T cells, B-cell-depleted T cells, or PBMCs. The paper as a whole reports these results and caveats: The quantity of clinical and demographic metadata differed by source and by participant and was supplied without curation.

TCRbeta CDR3 regions were amplified from genomic DNA using the immunoSEQ Assay, a bias-controlled multiplex PCR. As for the original processing: Nucleated cell counts per sample were estimated from amplification of reference gene primers within the assay. Sequence reads were collapsed and filtered to measure the absolute abundance of every unique TCRbeta CDR3 rearrangement. Productive Simpson clonality was computed per sample as the square root of Simpson's diversity index over productive rearrangements. TCRdb took this table from immuneACCESS and kept in-frame rearrangements with V and J called. Such tables lack part of the clones; where checked against another copy, unresolved V genes explain under half of the gap, and the rest is unexplained. For V, J and clone size, that table is used; D and trimming come from the DNA. The sample table records approximately 40,000 clones; about four fifths of these occur just once. Roughly 2.5% of the sample is taken by the ten largest.

Trimming at the junction amounts to 2 bases on V and 3 bases on J, and the germline ends lie 25 bases apart. The CDR3 holds 20 amino acids from the cysteine to the phenylalanine. The sequence is cut down to CDR3 DNA, 60 bases in frame from base 1. The germline V gene specifies MDHEN as CDR1 and SYDVKM as CDR2. The source of this sequence is a woman aged 55-70 years with acute or convalescent COVID-19. The chain couples TRBV28 to TRBJ2-2, and the D gene may be TRBD2, 5 bases matching. Sample: peripheral blood. The nucleotide sequence reads as follows: TGTGCCAGCAGTTTAATTTCACCGATAGGATCAAGCGGTCACACCGGGGAGCTGTTTTTT. This sequence encodes CASSLISPIGSSGHTGELFF.